These 2 T cell receptor beta chains share one sample of origin, sequenced in a study of CD8 T cells in Susac syndrome. It was with random hexamers that about 0.45 to 1 ug RNA was reverse transcribed. MiXCR was run by TCRdb on the immunoSEQ multiplex PCR reads, yielding one entry per CDR3 protein. The sample includes a few hundred thousand distinct CDR3 sequences, around 85% of them seen just once. Sample: CD8+ T cells from PBMCs. The receptors come from a human donor with multiple sclerosis.

The chain is built from TRBV27 and TRBJ2-6, with a weak D call TRBD1 (5 bases). V lost 8 bases and J lost 0, with 11 bases in between. The CDR3 covers 15 residues. Germline CDR1 MNHEY, CDR2 SMNVEV (reference sequence). CDR3 in amino acids: CASSDRLSGANVLTF. CDR3 nucleotides: TGTGCCAGCTCCGACAGACTCTCTGGGGCCAACGTCCTGACTTTC.

The sample holds one count of this clonotype. This sequence joins TRBV11-2 and TRBJ2-7; the D gene is possibly TRBD1 (6 bases). The CDR3 consists of 15 residues. V dropped 5 bases and J dropped 2 bases, with 16 bases sitting between them. CDR1 and CDR2 (germline): SGHAT, FQNNGV. The CDR3 here is CASSRDRYSTYEQYF. CDR3 nucleotide sequence: TGTGCCAGCAGCCGAGACAGGTACTCTACCTACGAGCAGTACTTC.